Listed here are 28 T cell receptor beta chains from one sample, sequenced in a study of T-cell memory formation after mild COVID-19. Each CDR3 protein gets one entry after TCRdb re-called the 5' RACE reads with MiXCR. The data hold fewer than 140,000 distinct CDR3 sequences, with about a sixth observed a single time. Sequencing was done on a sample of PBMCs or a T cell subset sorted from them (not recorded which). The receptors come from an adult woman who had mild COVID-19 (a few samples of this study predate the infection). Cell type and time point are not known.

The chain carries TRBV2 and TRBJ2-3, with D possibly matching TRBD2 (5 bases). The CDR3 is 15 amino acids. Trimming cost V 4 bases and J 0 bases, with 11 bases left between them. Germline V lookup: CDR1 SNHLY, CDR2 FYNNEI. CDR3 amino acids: CASSVGGSSTDTQYF. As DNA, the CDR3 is TGTGCCAGCAGTGTAGGAGGCAGCAGCACAGATACGCAGTATTTT.

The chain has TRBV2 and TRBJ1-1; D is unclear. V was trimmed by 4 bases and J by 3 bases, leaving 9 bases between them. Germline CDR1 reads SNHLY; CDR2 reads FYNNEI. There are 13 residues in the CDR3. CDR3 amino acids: CASSAAGHTEAFF. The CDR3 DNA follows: TGTGCCAGCAGTGCAGCAGGTCACACTGAAGCTTTCTTT.

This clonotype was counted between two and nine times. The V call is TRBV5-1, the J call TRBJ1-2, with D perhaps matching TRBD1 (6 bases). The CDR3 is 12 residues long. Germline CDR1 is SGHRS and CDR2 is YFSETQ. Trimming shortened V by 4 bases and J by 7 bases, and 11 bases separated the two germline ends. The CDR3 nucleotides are TGCGCCAGCAGCCAGACAGGAGGTGGCTACACCTTC. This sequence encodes CASSQTGGGYTF.

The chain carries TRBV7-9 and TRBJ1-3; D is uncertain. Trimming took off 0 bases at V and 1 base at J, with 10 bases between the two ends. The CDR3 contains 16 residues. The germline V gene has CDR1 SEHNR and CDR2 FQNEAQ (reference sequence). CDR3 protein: CASSLALGLSGNTIYF. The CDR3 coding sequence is TGTGCCAGCAGCTTAGCGCTCGGACTATCTGGAAACACCATATATTTT.

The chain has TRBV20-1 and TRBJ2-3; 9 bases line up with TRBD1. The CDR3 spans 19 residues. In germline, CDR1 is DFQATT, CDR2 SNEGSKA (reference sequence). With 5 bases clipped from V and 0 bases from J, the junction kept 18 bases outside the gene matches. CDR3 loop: CSAAGQGSSTGTSTDTQYF. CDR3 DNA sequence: TGCAGTGCTGCCGGACAGGGGTCTTCTACGGGGACTAGCACAGATACGCAGTATTTT.

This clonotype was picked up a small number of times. CDR3 bases: TGTGCCAGCAGCGCCCGGACAGGCTTGGGCGGGAGCGGGGCAGATACGCAGTATTTT. Amino acids: CASSARTGLGGSGADTQYF. V usage is TRBV13 and J usage is TRBJ2-3; tentatively, D is TRBD1 or TRBD2 (7 bases each). CDR3 length: 19 residues. Germline CDR1 reads PRHDT; CDR2 reads FYEKMQ (reference sequence). V dropped 5 bases and J dropped 4 bases, with 28 bases sitting between them.

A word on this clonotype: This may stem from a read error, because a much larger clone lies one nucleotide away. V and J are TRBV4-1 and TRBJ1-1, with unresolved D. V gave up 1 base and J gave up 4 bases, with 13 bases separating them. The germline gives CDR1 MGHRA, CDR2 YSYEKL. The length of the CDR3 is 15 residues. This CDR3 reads CASSQVGGLGTEAFF. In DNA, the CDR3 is TGCGCCAGCAGCCAAGTGGGAGGTTTAGGCACTGAAGCTTTCTTT.

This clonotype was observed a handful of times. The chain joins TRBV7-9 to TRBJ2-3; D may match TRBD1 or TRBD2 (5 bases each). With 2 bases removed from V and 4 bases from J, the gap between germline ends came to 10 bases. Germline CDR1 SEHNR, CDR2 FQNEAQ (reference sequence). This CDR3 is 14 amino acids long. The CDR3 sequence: CASSLRGDPDTQYF. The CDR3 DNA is TGTGCCAGCAGCTTAAGAGGGGATCCAGATACGCAGTATTTT.

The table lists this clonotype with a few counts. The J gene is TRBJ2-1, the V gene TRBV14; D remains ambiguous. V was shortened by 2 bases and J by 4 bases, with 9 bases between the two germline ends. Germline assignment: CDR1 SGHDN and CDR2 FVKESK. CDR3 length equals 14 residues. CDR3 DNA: TGTGCCAGCAGCCAAATTGGAACTTACAATGAGCAGTTCTTC. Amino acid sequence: CASSQIGTYNEQFF.

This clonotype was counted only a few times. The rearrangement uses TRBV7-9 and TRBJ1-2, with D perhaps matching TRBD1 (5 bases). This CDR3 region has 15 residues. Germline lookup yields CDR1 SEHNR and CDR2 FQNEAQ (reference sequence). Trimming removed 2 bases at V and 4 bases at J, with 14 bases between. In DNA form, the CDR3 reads TGTGCCAGCAGCTTACCCGACAGCACCTCCTATGGCTACACCTTC. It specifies CASSLPDSTSYGYTF. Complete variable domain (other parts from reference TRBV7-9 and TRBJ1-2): DTGVSQNPRHKITKRGQNVTFRCDPISEHNRLYWYRQTLGQGPEFLTYFQNEAQLEKSRLLSDRFSAERPKGSFSTLEIQRTEQGDSAMYLCASSLPDSTSYGYTFGSGTRLTVV.

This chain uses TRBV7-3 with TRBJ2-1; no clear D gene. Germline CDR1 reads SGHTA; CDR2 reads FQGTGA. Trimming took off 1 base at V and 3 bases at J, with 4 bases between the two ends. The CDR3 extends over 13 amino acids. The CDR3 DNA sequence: TGTGCCAGCAGCTTAAGGGACTACAATGAGCAGTTCTTC. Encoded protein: CASSLRDYNEQFF.

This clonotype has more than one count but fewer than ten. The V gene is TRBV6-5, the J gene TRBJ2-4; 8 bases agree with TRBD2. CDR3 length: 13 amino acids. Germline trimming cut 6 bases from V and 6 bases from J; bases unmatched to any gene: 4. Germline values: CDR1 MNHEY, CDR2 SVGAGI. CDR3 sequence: CASSRTSLNIQYF. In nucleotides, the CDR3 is TGTGCCAGCAGCAGGACTAGCTTAAACATTCAGTACTTC.

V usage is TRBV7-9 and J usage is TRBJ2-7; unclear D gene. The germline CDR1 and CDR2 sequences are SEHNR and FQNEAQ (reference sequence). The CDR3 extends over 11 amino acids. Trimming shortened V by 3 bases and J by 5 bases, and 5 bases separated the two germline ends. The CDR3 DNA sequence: TGTGCCAGCAGCTTTTACGACGAGCAGTACTTC. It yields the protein CASSFYDEQYF.

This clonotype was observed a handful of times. CDR3 loop: CASSARTSGNSYNEQFF. CDR3 bases: TGCGCCAGCAGCGCACGGACTAGCGGGAACTCCTACAATGAGCAGTTCTTC. V is TRBV5-1 and J is TRBJ2-1; 12 positions agree with TRBD2. CDR3 length: 17 residues. CDR1 is SGHRS, CDR2 YFSETQ, per germline. After removal of 4 bases from V and 0 bases from J, the junction contained 5 bases not matched to a gene.

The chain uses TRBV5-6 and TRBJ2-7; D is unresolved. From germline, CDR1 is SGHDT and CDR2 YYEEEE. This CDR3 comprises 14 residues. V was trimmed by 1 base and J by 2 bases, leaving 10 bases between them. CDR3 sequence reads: CASSLHGKTYEQYF. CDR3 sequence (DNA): TGTGCCAGCAGCTTGCACGGAAAAACCTACGAGCAGTACTTC.

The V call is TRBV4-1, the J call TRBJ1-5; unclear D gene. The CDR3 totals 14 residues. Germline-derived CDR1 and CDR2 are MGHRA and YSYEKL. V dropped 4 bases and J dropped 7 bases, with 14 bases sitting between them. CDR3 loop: CASSRNLVGQPQHF. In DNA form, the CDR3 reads TGCGCCAGCAGCCGCAATTTGGTAGGACAGCCCCAGCATTTT.

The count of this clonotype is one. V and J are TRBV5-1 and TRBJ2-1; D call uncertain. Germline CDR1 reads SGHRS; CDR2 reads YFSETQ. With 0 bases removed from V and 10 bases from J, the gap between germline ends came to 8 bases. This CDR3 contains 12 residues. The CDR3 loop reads CASSLAVEEQFF. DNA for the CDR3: TGCGCCAGCAGCTTGGCCGTGGAAGAGCAGTTCTTC.

The DNA of the CDR3 is TGTGCCAGCAGTTTAACCAGGATTGGTAGCACAGATACGCAGTATTTT. Translated, it gives CASSLTRIGSTDTQYF. V usage is TRBV12-3 or TRBV12-4 and J usage is TRBJ2-3; the D is unclear. V was cut by 2 bases and J by 0 bases, with 12 bases left in between. CDR3 length: 16 amino acids.

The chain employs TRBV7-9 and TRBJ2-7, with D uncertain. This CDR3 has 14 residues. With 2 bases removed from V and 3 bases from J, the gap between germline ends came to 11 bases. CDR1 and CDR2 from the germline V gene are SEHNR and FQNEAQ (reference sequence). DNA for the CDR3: TGTGCCAGCAGCTTACGGGCCTCTCTCTACGAGCAGTACTTC. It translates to CASSLRASLYEQYF.

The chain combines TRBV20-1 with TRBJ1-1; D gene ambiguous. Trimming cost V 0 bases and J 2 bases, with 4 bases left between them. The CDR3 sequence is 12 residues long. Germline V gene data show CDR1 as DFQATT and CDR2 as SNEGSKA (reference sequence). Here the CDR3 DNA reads TGCAGTGCTAGAGAAGGAAACACTGAAGCTTTCTTT. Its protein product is CSAREGNTEAFF.

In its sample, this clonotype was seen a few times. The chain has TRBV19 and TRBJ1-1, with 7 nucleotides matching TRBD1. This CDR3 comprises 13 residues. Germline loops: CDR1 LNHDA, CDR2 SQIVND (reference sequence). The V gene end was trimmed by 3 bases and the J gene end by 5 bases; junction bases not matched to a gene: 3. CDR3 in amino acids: CASSIAGGTEAFF. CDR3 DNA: TGTGCCAGTAGTATCGCAGGGGGAACTGAAGCTTTCTTT.

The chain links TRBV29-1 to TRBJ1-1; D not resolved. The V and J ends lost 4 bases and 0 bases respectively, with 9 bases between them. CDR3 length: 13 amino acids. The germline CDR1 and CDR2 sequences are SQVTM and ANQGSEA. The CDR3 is CSVVTVMNTEAFF. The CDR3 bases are TGCAGCGTTGTTACAGTTATGAACACTGAAGCTTTCTTT.

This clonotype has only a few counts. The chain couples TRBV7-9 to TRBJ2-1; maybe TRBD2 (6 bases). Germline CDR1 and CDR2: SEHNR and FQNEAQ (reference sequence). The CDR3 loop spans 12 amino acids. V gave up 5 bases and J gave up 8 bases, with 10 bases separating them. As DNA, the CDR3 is TGTGCCAGCAGCCCTCCGGGGGATGAGCAGTTCTTC. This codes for CASSPPGDEQFF. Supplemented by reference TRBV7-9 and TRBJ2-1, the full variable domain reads DTGVSQNPRHKITKRGQNVTFRCDPISEHNRLYWYRQTLGQGPEFLTYFQNEAQLEKSRLLSDRFSAERPKGSFSTLEIQRTEQGDSAMYLCASSPPGDEQFFGPGTRLTVL.

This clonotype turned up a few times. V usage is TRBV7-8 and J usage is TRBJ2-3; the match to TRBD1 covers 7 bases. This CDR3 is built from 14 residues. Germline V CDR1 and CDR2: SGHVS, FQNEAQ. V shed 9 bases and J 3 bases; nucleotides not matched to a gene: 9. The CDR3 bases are TGTGCCAGTACCCACGAGGGGGCAACAGATACGCAGTATTTT. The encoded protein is CASTHEGATDTQYF. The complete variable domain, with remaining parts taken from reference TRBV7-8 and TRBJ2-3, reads GAGVSQSPRYKVAKRGQDVALRCDPISGHVSLFWYQQALGQGPEFLTYFQNEAQLDKSGLPSDRFFAERPEGSVSTLKIQRTQQEDSAVYLCASTHEGATDTQYFGPGTRLTVL.

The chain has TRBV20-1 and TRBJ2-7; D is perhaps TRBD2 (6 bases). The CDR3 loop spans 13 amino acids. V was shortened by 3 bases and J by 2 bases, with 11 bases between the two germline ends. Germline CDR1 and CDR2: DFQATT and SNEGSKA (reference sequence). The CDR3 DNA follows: TGCAGTGCTAGGCCCTGGAGGGCCTACGAGCAGTACTTC. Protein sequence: CSARPWRAYEQYF.

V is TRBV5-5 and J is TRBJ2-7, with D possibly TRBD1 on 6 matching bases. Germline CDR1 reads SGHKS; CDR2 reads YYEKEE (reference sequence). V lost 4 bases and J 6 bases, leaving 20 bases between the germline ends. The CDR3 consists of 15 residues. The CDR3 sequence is CASSIDVRGVGEQYF. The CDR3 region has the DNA TGTGCCAGCAGCATCGATGTCAGGGGCGTCGGCGAGCAGTACTTC.

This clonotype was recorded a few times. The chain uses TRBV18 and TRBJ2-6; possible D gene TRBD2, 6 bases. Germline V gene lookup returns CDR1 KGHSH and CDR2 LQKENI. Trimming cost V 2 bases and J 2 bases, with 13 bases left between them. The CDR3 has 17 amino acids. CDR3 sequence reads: CASSPGRWGAGANVLTF. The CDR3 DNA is TGTGCCAGCTCACCAGGGAGATGGGGGGCTGGGGCCAACGTCCTGACTTTC.

The CDR3 bases are TGCGCCAGCAGTGAGGAACTCGCGGGGAATGAGCAGTTCTTC. Its translation is CASSEELAGNEQFF. This chain uses TRBV10-1 with TRBJ2-1; D may be TRBD2 (6 bases). The germline CDR1 and CDR2 sequences are WNHNN and SYGVQD (reference sequence). The CDR3 is 14 residues long. Trimming stripped 2 bases from V and 7 bases from J, with 12 bases between.